The source of this T cell receptor (beta chain) is a study of type 1 regulatory T cells. Study in general: This in vitro CD4 product, T-allo10, is enriched for Tr1 cells and alloantigen-specific.

This clonotype turned up a few times. Antigen unknown. TCRdb analysed the reads with MiXCR anew, one entry per CDR3 protein. This sample yields about 65,000 distinct CDR3 sequences, of which around 49% are seen a single time; more than 2% belongs to the top ten. The germline V gene encodes CDR1 DFQATT and CDR2 SNEGSKA (reference sequence). Trimming at V came to 1 base and at J to 0 bases, leaving 10 bases not matched to a gene. CDR3 length: 19 residues. Sequenced: cultured non-Tr1 T cells, either the whole culture or a sorted T cell fraction (not recorded which). The clonotype was recovered from a human donor in good health. The chain couples TRBV20-1 to TRBJ2-1; 12 bases agree with TRBD2. The CDR3 sequence is CSARGSLAGGDSSYNEQFF. In DNA form, the CDR3 reads TGCAGTGCTAGAGGGTCCCTAGCGGGGGGGGATAGCTCCTACAATGAGCAGTTCTTC.